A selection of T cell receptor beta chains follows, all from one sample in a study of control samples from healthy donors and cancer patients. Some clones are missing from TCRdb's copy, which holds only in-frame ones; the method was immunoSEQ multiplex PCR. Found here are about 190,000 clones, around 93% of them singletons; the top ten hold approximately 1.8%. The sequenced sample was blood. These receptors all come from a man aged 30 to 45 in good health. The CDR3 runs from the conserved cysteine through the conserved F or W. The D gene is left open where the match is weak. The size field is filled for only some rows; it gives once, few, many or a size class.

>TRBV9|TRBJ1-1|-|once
CASSVGEGVMNTEAFF
TGTGCCAGCAGCGTAGGAGAGGGGGTGATGAACACTGAAGCTTTCTTT
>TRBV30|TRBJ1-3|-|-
CAWSTGNTIYF
TGTGCCTGGAGTACTGGAAACACCATATATTTT
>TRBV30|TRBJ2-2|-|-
CAWSTAGDTGELFF
TGTGCCTGGAGTACCGCAGGGGACACCGGGGAGCTGTTTTTT
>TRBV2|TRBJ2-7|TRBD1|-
CASVDRGHSSYEQYF
TGTGCCAGCGTTGACAGGGGGCATAGCTCCTACGAGCAGTACTTC
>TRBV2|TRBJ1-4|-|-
CASSDVQGGEKLFF
TGTGCCAGCAGTGACGTACAGGGTGGTGAAAAACTGTTTTTT
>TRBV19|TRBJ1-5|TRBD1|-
CATGDRGGNQPQHF
TGTGCCACTGGGGACAGGGGTGGCAATCAGCCCCAGCATTTT
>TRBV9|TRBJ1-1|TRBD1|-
CASSPQLDRVSAEAFF
TGTGCCAGCAGCCCGCAACTCGACAGGGTCTCGGCTGAAGCTTTCTTT
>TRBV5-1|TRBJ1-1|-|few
CASSLKGLAEAFF
TGCGCCAGCAGCTTGAAGGGGCTGGCTGAAGCTTTCTTT
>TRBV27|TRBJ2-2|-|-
CASRTTGELFF
TGTGCCAGCAGGACTACCGGGGAGCTGTTTTTT
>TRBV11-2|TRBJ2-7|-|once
CASSLALNRYEQYF
TGTGCCAGCAGCTTAGCCCTCAACCGCTACGAGCAGTACTTC
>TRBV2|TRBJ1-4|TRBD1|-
CASSRNDRAVNEKLFF
TGTGCCAGCAGTCGCAATGACAGGGCAGTTAATGAAAAACTGTTTTTT
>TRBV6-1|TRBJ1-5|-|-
CASSEGRASSLSNQPQHF
TGTGCCAGCAGTGAAGGCAGGGCCTCTTCGCTGAGCAATCAGCCCCAGCATTTT
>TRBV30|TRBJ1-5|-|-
CAWSVKGGQPQHF
TGTGCCTGGAGTGTTAAGGGAGGCCAGCCCCAGCATTTT
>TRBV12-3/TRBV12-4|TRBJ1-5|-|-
CASRRYNQPQHF
TGTGCCAGCCGGCGGTACAATCAGCCCCAGCATTTT
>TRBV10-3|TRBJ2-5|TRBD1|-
CAISEGQGQETQYF
TGTGCCATCAGTGAGGGACAGGGGCAAGAGACCCAGTACTTC
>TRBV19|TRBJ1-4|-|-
CASSMGGATNEKLFF
TGTGCCAGTAGTATGGGGGGTGCAACTAATGAAAAACTGTTTTTT
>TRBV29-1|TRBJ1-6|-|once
CSVVDEGTDNSPLHF
TGCAGCGTTGTGGACGAAGGGACGGATAATTCACCCCTCCACTTT
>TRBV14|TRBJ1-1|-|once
CASRWTANTEAFF
TGTGCCAGCAGATGGACAGCGAACACTGAAGCTTTCTTT
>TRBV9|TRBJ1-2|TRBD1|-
CASSHDRGEFDGYTF
TGTGCCAGCAGCCACGACAGGGGCGAGTTTGATGGCTACACCTTC
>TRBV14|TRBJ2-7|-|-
CASSPILRGVKIYEQYF
TGTGCCAGCAGCCCCATACTTAGAGGGGTCAAGATCTACGAGCAGTACTTC
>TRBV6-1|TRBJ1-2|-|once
CASSEPGHNYGYTF
TGTGCCAGCAGTGAACCCGGCCATAACTATGGCTACACCTTC
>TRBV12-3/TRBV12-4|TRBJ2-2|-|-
CASSFAATGELFF
TGTGCCAGCAGTTTTGCGGCCACCGGGGAGCTGTTTTTT